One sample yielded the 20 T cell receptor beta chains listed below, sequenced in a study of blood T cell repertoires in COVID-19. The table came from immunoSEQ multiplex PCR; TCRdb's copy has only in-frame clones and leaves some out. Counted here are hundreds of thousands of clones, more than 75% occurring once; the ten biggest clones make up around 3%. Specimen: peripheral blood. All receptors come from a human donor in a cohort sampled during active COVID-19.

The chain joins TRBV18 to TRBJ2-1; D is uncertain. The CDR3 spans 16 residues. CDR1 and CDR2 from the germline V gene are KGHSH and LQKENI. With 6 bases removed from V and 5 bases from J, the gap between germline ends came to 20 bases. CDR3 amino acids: CASSQLRVLEDNEQFF. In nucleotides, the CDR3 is TGTGCCAGCTCCCAACTCCGGGTCTTAGAGGACAATGAGCAGTTCTTC.

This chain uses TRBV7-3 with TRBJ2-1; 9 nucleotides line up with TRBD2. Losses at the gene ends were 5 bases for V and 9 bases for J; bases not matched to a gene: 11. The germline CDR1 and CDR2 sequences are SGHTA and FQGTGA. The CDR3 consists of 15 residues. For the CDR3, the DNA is TGTGCCAGCAGCCTCGGGCTAGCGGGGCTTTCTGAGCAGTTCTTC. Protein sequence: CASSLGLAGLSEQFF.

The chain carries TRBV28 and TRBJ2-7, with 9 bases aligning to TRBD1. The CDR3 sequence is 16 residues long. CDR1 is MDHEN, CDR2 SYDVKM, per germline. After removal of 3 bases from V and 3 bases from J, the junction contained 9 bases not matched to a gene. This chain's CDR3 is CASSFGGGQGYYEQYF. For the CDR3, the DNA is TGTGCCAGCAGTTTTGGGGGGGGACAGGGTTACTACGAGCAGTACTTC. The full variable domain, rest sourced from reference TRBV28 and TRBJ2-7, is DVKVTQSSRYLVKRTGEKVFLECVQDMDHENMFWYRQDPGLGLRLIYFSYDVKMKEKGDIPEGYSVSREKKERFSLILESASTNQTSMYLCASSFGGGQGYYEQYFGPGTRLTVT.

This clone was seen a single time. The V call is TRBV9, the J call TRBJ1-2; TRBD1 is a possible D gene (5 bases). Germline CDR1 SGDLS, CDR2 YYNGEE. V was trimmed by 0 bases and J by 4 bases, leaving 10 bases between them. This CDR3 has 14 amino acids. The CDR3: CASSVAAGIYGYTF. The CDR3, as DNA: TGTGCCAGCAGCGTAGCGGCAGGGATCTATGGCTACACCTTC.

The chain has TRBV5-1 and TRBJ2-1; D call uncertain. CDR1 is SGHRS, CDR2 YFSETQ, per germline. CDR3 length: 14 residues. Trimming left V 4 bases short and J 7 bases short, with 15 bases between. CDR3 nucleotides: TGCGCCAGCAGCGGCCTTACGAACCGTAATGAGCAGTTCTTC. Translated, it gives CASSGLTNRNEQFF.

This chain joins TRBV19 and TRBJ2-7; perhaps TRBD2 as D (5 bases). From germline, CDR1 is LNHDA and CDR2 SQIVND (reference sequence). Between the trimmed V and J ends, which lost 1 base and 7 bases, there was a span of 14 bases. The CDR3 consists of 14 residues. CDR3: CASSIGGTSGEQYF. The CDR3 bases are TGTGCCAGTAGTATAGGCGGCACCTCGGGGGAGCAGTACTTC.

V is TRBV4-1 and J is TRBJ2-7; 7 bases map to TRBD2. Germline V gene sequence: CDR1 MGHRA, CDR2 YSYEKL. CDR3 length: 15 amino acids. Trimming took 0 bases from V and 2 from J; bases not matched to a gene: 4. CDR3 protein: CASSQDSSGAYEQYF. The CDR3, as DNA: TGCGCCAGCAGCCAAGACTCTAGCGGAGCCTACGAGCAGTACTTC.

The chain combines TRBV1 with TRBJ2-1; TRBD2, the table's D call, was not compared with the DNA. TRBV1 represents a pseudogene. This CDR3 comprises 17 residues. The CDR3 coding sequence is TGCACCAGCAGCCGGCCCAGTCTAGCGGGAGAGGATAATGAGCAGTTCTTC. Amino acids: CTSSRPSLAGEDNEQFF.

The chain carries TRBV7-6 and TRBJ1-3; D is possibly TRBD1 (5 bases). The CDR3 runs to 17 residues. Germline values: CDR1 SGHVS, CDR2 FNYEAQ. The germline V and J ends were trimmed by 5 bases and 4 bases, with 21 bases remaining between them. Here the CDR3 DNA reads TGTGCCAGCAGCCAGCGGGGGGGTTCAGTGTTGGGAAACACCATATATTTT. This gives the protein CASSQRGGSVLGNTIYF. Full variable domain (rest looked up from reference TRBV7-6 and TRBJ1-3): GAGVSQSPRYKVTKRGQDVALRCDPISGHVSLYWYRQALGQGPEFLTYFNYEAQQDKSGLPNDRFSAERPEGSISTLTIQRTEQRDSAMYRCASSQRGGSVLGNTIYFGEGSWLTVV.

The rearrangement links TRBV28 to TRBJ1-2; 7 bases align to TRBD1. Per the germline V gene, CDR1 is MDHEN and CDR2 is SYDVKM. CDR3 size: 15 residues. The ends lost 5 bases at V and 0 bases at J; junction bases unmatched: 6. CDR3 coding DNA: TGTGCCAGCAGTACCCGGGACAGAGCTAACTATGGCTACACCTTC. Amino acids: CASSTRDRANYGYTF.

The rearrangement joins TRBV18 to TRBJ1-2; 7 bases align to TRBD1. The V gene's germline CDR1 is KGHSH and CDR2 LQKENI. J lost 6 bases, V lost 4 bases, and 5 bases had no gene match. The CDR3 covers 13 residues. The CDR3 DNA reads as TGTGCCAGCTCACTGGACAGGAACGATGGCTACACCTTC. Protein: CASSLDRNDGYTF.

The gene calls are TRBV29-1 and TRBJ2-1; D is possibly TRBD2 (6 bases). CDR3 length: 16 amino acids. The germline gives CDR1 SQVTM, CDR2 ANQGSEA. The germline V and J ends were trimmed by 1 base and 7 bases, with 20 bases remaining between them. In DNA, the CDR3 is TGCAGCGTTGAAGGGCCGAGGGGACTCGGCCTAAATGAGCAGTTCTTC. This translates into CSVEGPRGLGLNEQFF.

CDR3 coding DNA: TGCGCCAGCAGCCAAGCGGGGACAGGGGCTGGAAACACCATATATTTT. Translation gives CASSQAGTGAGNTIYF. The gene calls are TRBV4-1 and TRBJ1-3, with 10 positions matching TRBD1. The length of the CDR3 is 16 residues. CDR1 is MGHRA and CDR2 is YSYEKL in the germline V gene. With V trimmed by 1 base and J by 2 bases, 2 bases remained unmatched.

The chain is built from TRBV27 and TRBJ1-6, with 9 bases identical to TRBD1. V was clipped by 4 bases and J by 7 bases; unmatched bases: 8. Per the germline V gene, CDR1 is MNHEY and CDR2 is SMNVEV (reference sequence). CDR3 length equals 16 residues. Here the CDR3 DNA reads TGTGCCAGCAGTTCCGGGACAGGGATCGACAATTCACCCCTCCACTTT. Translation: CASSSGTGIDNSPLHF.

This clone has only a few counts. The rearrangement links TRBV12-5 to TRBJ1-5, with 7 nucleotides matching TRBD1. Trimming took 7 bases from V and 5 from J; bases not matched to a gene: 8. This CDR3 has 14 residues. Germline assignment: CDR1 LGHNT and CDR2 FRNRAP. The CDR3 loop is CASEKGAGDQPQHF. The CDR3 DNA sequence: TGTGCTAGTGAAAAGGGGGCTGGGGATCAGCCCCAGCATTTT.

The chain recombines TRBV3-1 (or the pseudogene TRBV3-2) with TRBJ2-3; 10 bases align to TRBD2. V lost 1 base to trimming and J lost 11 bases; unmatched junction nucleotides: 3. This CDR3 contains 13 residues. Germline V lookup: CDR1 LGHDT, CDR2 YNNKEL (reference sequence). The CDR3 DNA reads TGTGCCAGCAGCCAAGGAGGGACTAGCGAGCAGTATTTT. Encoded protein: CASSQGGTSEQYF.

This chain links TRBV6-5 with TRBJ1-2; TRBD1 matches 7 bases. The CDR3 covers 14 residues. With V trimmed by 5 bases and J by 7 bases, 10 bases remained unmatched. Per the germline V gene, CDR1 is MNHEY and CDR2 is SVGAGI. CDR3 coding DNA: TGTGCCAGCAGTCGGACAGGCCGTGAGGGTGGCTACACCTTC. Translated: CASSRTGREGGYTF.

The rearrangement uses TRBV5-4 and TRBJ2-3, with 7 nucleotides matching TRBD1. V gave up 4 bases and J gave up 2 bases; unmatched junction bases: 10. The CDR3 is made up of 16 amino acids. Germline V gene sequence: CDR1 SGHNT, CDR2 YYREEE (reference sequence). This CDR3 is CASSDPGTDYTDTQYF. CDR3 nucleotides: TGTGCCAGCAGCGACCCCGGGACAGACTACACAGATACGCAGTATTTT.

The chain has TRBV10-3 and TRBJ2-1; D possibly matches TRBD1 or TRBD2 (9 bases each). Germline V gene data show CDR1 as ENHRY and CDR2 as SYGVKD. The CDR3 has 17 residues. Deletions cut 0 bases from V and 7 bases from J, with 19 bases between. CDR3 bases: TGTGCCATCAGTGAGTCGACAGGGGGTAGCGGGAGAAATGAGCAGTTCTTC. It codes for CAISESTGGSGRNEQFF.

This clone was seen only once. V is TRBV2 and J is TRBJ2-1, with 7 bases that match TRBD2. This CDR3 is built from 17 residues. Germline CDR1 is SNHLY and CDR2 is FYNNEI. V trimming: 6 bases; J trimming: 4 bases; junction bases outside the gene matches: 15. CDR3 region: CASRHRTRGPGYNEQFF. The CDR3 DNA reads TGTGCCAGCAGACACAGGACTAGGGGCCCAGGTTACAATGAGCAGTTCTTC.